This T cell receptor (beta chain) emerged from a study of T-cell memory formation after mild COVID-19. Germline V lookup: CDR1 MGHRA, CDR2 YSYEKL. This CDR3 contains 15 residues. Trimming took 1 base from V and 5 from J, leaving 13 bases between them. TCRdb re-derived calls from the 5' RACE reads in MiXCR, one entry per CDR3 protein. In the table there are 240,000 or so distinct CDR3 sequences, 9.4% of which are singletons. Note on this clonotype: Its specificity is not known.

The study's findings and limits: The study found contracting CD4+ clones mainly in CM and EM and contracting CD8+ clones in EMRA.

Sample: PBMCs or a T cell subset sorted from them (not recorded which). The source of this sequence is a man between 18 and 35 years old who had mild COVID-19 (a few samples of this study predate the infection). Cell type and time point are not known. The chain links TRBV4-1 to TRBJ2-3, with a tentative D call TRBD2 (5 bases). The CDR3 loop is CASSQGPEEVDTQYF. In nucleotides, the CDR3 is TGCGCCAGCAGCCAAGGGCCAGAGGAGGTAGATACGCAGTATTTT.